This T cell receptor beta chain stems from a study of T cell changes during pregnancy in multiple sclerosis. Assay used: immunoSEQ multiplex PCR; TCRdb lists only in-frame clones, some missing. The data hold roughly 59,000 clones, with around 93% observed a single time. The CDR3 sequence is 14 residues long. The V gene end was trimmed by 7 bases and the J gene end by 4 bases; junction bases not matched to a gene: 3. The germline V gene encodes CDR1 MNHEY and CDR2 SMNVEV (reference sequence). This sample comprised CD4+ T cells from peripheral blood mononuclear cells, obtained before pregnancy. The chain links TRBV27 to TRBJ2-3; 12 bases match TRBD2. The TCR originated in a female donor with multiple sclerosis, enrolled in a pregnancy study. CDR3 DNA: TGTGCCAGCACGAGACTAGCGGGAGCAGATACGCAGTATTTT. Translated: CASTRLAGADTQYF.